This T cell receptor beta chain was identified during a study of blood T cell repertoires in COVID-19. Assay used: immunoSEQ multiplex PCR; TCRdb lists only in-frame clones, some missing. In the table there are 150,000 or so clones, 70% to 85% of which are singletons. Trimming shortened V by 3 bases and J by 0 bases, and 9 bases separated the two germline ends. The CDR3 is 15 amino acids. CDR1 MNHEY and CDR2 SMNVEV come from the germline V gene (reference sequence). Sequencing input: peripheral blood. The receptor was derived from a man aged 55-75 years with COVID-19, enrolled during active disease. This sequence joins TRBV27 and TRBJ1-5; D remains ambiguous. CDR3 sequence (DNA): TGTGCCAGCAGTTTCGGGAGAGGTAGCAATCAGCCCCAGCATTTT. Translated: CASSFGRGSNQPQHF.